The next 10 T cell receptor beta chains were all read from a single sample in a study of somatic mutations in cytotoxic T cells in rheumatoid arthritis. Profiled with immunoSEQ multiplex PCR; TCRdb holds only in-frame clones, not every one. The repertoire holds about 20,000 clones, with about four fifths as singletons. Sequenced sample: CD8+ T cells sorted from blood. These receptors were collected from an adult with rheumatoid arthritis.

The rearrangement uses TRBV7-3 and TRBJ1-6, with unresolved D. The CDR3 sequence is 14 residues long. The V gene's germline CDR1 is SGHTA and CDR2 FQGTGA. V was shortened by 0 bases and J by 10 bases, with 10 bases between the two germline ends. DNA for the CDR3: TGTGCCAGCAGCTTAACGGGGATAGGATCACCCCTCCACTTT. Translating it yields CASSLTGIGSPLHF.

The chain carries TRBV25-1 and TRBJ2-3, with TRBD2 as a possible D gene (5 bases). The V gene lost 4 bases and the J gene lost 0 bases, with 8 bases spanning the gap. CDR3 size: 14 residues. CDR1 and CDR2 from the germline V gene are MGHDK and SYGVNS. CDR3 sequence (DNA): TGTGCCAGCAGTGTTTCGGGAAGCACAGATACGCAGTATTTT. Translated, it gives CASSVSGSTDTQYF.

V and J are TRBV2 and TRBJ1-2; 7 bases map to TRBD1. The germline V gene has CDR1 SNHLY and CDR2 FYNNEI. This CDR3 is 16 amino acids long. With V trimmed by 6 bases and J by 5 bases, 15 bases remained unmatched. The CDR3 here is CASSRLNDRATYGYTF. CDR3 DNA sequence: TGTGCCAGCAGCCGACTCAACGACAGGGCGACGTATGGCTACACCTTC.

This sequence joins TRBV29-1 and TRBJ2-3, with D perhaps TRBD1 or TRBD2 (5 bases each). V lost 5 bases, J lost 4 bases, and 10 bases lay in between. Per the germline V gene, CDR1 is SQVTM and CDR2 is ANQGSEA. CDR3 length equals 12 residues. The DNA of the CDR3 is TGCAGCGTTCCAGGGAGCGCAGATACGCAGTATTTT. Its translation is CSVPGSADTQYF.

This chain joins TRBV7-6 and TRBJ2-3; no definite D call. In germline, CDR1 is SGHVS, CDR2 FNYEAQ. The CDR3 contains 13 residues. The germline V and J ends were trimmed by 1 base and 1 base, with 3 bases remaining between them. CDR3 residues: CASSLGGTDTQYF. In DNA form, the CDR3 reads TGTGCCAGCAGCTTAGGGGGCACAGATACGCAGTATTTT.

The V gene is TRBV10-3, the J gene TRBJ1-4; D unresolved. The germline V gene encodes CDR1 ENHRY and CDR2 SYGVKD. V shed 0 bases and J shed 3 bases, with 8 bases lying between them. The CDR3 loop spans 15 amino acids. The CDR3 is CAISESGSPNEKLFF. CDR3 nucleotide sequence: TGTGCCATCAGTGAGTCGGGATCCCCTAATGAAAAACTGTTTTTT.

The V call is TRBV12-5, the J call TRBJ2-2, with 12 bases aligning to TRBD2. The ends lost 4 bases at V and 6 bases at J; junction bases unmatched: 3. This CDR3 is 15 amino acids long. CDR1 and CDR2 from the germline V gene are LGHNT and FRNRAP. CDR3 in DNA: TGTGCTAGTGGTTCGGGACTAGCGGGCGCCGGGGAGCTGTTTTTT. As protein: CASGSGLAGAGELFF.

This chain uses TRBV9 with TRBJ2-1; 8 bases are a match to TRBD2. The germline V gene encodes CDR1 SGDLS and CDR2 YYNGEE. The CDR3 covers 18 residues. V shed 0 bases and J 4 bases; nucleotides not matched to a gene: 12. As DNA, the CDR3 is TGTGCCAGCAGCGTAGTGGGGAGGAGCGGGAGAGCTTACAATGAGCAGTTCTTC. Its protein is CASSVVGRSGRAYNEQFF.

Of note for this clone: Germline is not matched at one junction end, which may reflect a read error. The genes are TRBV15 and TRBJ1-1; D is ambiguous. The CDR3 loop spans 13 amino acids. Looked up from germline, CDR1 is LNHNV and CDR2 is YYDKDF (reference sequence). The CDR3 loop is CATSRDLGGKAEF. CDR3 in DNA: TGTGCCACCAGCAGAGATCTTGGCGGTAAGGCGGAGTTT.

This chain connects TRBV6-1 to TRBJ2-7, with TRBD1 matching over 7 bases. The ends lost 5 bases at V and 6 bases at J; junction bases unmatched: 7. Germline lookup yields CDR1 MNHNS and CDR2 SASEGT. CDR3 length equals 13 residues. The CDR3 reads CASSPPHRGEQYF. The CDR3 DNA reads TGTGCCAGCAGTCCCCCCCACAGGGGCGAGCAGTACTTC.